This is a list of T cell receptor beta chains from one sample in a study of T cell responses to AZD1222 COVID-19 vaccine. Data came from immunoSEQ multiplex PCR; TCRdb stores just in-frame clones and leaves some out. The repertoire consists of approximately 160,000 clones, with about 90% occurring once and the leading ten covering 2.6%. Sequencing was performed on peripheral blood, taken on day 0 of AZD1222 vaccination. These receptors were collected from an adult in good health. The CDR3 runs from the conserved cysteine through the conserved F or W. The order of the fields is D gene, J gene, clone size, V gene, CDR3 protein, CDR3 DNA. The D gene is left open where the match is weak. Size is omitted from some rows. Given values are once, few, many or a class for expanded clones.

d_gene: .
j_gene: TRBJ1-1
abundance: .
v_gene: TRBV6-5
CDR3aa: CASRIEQGQNTEAFF
CDR3nt: TGTGCCAGCAGAATAGAACAGGGACAGAACACTGAAGCTTTCTTT

d_gene: .
j_gene: TRBJ1-2
abundance: once
v_gene: TRBV19
CDR3aa: CASSPDGSPQGYTF
CDR3nt: TGTGCCAGTAGTCCAGATGGGTCCCCGCAGGGCTACACCTTC

d_gene: .
j_gene: TRBJ2-7
abundance: .
v_gene: TRBV28
CDR3aa: CASSSTFGVGDYEQYF
CDR3nt: TGTGCCAGCAGTTCAACTTTTGGGGTGGGAGACTACGAGCAGTACTTC

d_gene: .
j_gene: TRBJ1-2
abundance: once
v_gene: TRBV5-1
CDR3aa: CASSREPNRYGYTF
CDR3nt: TGCGCCAGCAGCCGTGAACCGAATCGGTATGGCTACACCTTC

d_gene: .
j_gene: TRBJ1-4
abundance: once
v_gene: TRBV30
CDR3aa: CAWSVQPNEKLFF
CDR3nt: TGTGCCTGGAGTGTACAGCCTAATGAAAAACTGTTTTTT

d_gene: .
j_gene: TRBJ1-6
abundance: few
v_gene: TRBV3-1/TRBV3-2
CDR3aa: CASSQRTQVNSPLHF
CDR3nt: TGTGCCAGCAGCCAGCGGACGCAAGTTAATTCACCCCTCCACTTT

d_gene: TRBD1
j_gene: TRBJ1-1
abundance: .
v_gene: TRBV11-3
CDR3aa: CASSRRQGSEAFF
CDR3nt: TGTGCCAGCAGTCGCCGACAGGGCTCTGAAGCTTTCTTT

d_gene: .
j_gene: TRBJ2-7
abundance: .
v_gene: TRBV24-1
CDR3aa: CATSVQGPDPITYEQYF
CDR3nt: TGTGCCACCAGTGTGCAGGGGCCGGACCCCATAACCTACGAGCAGTACTTC

d_gene: .
j_gene: TRBJ1-6
abundance: .
v_gene: TRBV19
CDR3aa: CASSLRSGSYNSPLHF
CDR3nt: TGTGCCAGTAGTCTCAGATCCGGGTCCTATAATTCACCCCTCCACTTT

d_gene: .
j_gene: TRBJ2-7
abundance: .
v_gene: TRBV20-1
CDR3aa: CSVEVGEQYF
CDR3nt: TGCAGTGTCGAGGTAGGCGAGCAGTACTTC

d_gene: .
j_gene: TRBJ2-1
abundance: .
v_gene: TRBV27
CDR3aa: CASSLAGPRWDYNEQFF
CDR3nt: TGTGCCAGCAGTTTAGCGGGTCCTAGGTGGGACTACAATGAGCAGTTCTTC

d_gene: .
j_gene: TRBJ1-1
abundance: .
v_gene: TRBV29-1
CDR3aa: CSVGGGDTEAFF
CDR3nt: TGCAGCGTTGGAGGGGGGGACACTGAAGCTTTCTTT

d_gene: .
j_gene: TRBJ2-7
abundance: once
v_gene: TRBV15
CDR3aa: CATRDSHYEQYF
CDR3nt: TGTGCCACCAGGGACAGTCACTACGAGCAGTACTTC

d_gene: TRBD1
j_gene: TRBJ2-7
abundance: few
v_gene: TRBV6-4
CDR3aa: CASSRTGTYYEQYF
CDR3nt: TGTGCCAGCAGCCGGACAGGGACATACTACGAGCAGTACTTC

d_gene: .
j_gene: TRBJ2-3
abundance: .
v_gene: TRBV11-3
CDR3aa: CASSLVWGPGDTQYF
CDR3nt: TGTGCCAGCAGCTTAGTTTGGGGGCCCGGAGATACGCAGTATTTT

d_gene: .
j_gene: TRBJ1-1
abundance: .
v_gene: TRBV30
CDR3aa: CAWSEQQNTEAFF
CDR3nt: TGTGCCTGGAGCGAGCAACAGAACACTGAAGCTTTCTTT

d_gene: .
j_gene: TRBJ2-7
abundance: .
v_gene: TRBV6-1
CDR3aa: CASSEGGWGTYEQYF
CDR3nt: TGTGCCAGCAGTGAAGGCGGCTGGGGGACCTACGAGCAGTACTTC

d_gene: .
j_gene: TRBJ1-2
abundance: .
v_gene: TRBV11-1
CDR3aa: CASSPTLHGNYGYTF
CDR3nt: TGTGCCAGCAGCCCGACTCTTCACGGGAACTATGGCTACACCTTC

d_gene: TRBD1
j_gene: TRBJ2-2
abundance: once
v_gene: TRBV6-6
CDR3aa: CASIRSVDRPNTGELFF
CDR3nt: TGTGCCAGCATCCGATCCGTGGACAGGCCGAACACCGGGGAGCTGTTTTTT

d_gene: .
j_gene: TRBJ1-2
abundance: once
v_gene: TRBV27
CDR3aa: CASSSPNRAFYGYTF
CDR3nt: TGTGCCAGCAGTTCCCCTAACAGGGCCTTCTATGGCTACACCTTC

d_gene: TRBD2
j_gene: TRBJ2-2
abundance: .
v_gene: TRBV2
CDR3aa: CASSELAGSPTGELFF
CDR3nt: TGTGCCAGCAGTGAACTAGCGGGATCCCCCACCGGGGAGCTGTTTTTT

d_gene: .
j_gene: TRBJ1-1
abundance: once
v_gene: TRBV5-1
CDR3aa: CASSPQTGLNTEAFF
CDR3nt: TGCGCCAGCAGCCCACAAACAGGGTTGAACACTGAAGCTTTCTTT

d_gene: .
j_gene: TRBJ1-4
abundance: .
v_gene: TRBV28
CDR3aa: CASTLAGSNEKLFF
CDR3nt: TGTGCCAGCACCCTCGCGGGAAGTAATGAAAAACTGTTTTTT

d_gene: .
j_gene: TRBJ1-6
abundance: .
v_gene: TRBV27
CDR3aa: CATTLFGGQGTNSPLHF
CDR3nt: TGTGCCACCACCTTATTCGGGGGGCAGGGGACCAATTCACCCCTCCACTTT

d_gene: .
j_gene: TRBJ1-5
abundance: .
v_gene: TRBV6-5
CDR3aa: CASSYSRVGNQPQHF
CDR3nt: TGTGCCAGCAGTTACTCCAGGGTGGGCAATCAGCCCCAGCATTTT

d_gene: TRBD2
j_gene: TRBJ2-1
abundance: .
v_gene: TRBV30
CDR3aa: CAWSVQLANEQFF
CDR3nt: TGTGCCTGGAGTGTACAACTAGCGAATGAGCAGTTCTTC

d_gene: .
j_gene: TRBJ2-2
abundance: once
v_gene: TRBV9
CDR3aa: CASSVGGGWTGELFF
CDR3nt: TGTGCCAGCAGCGTAGGGGGCGGTTGGACCGGGGAGCTGTTTTTT

d_gene: .
j_gene: TRBJ2-1
abundance: few
v_gene: TRBV11-2
CDR3aa: CASSLWGTYNEQFF
CDR3nt: TGTGCCAGCAGCTTATGGGGTACCTACAATGAGCAGTTCTTC

d_gene: .
j_gene: TRBJ1-4
abundance: .
v_gene: TRBV15
CDR3aa: CATSIGRAGEKLFF
CDR3nt: TGTGCCACCAGCATTGGGCGCGCGGGTGAAAAACTGTTTTTT

d_gene: TRBD2
j_gene: TRBJ2-5
abundance: .
v_gene: TRBV5-1
CDR3aa: CASSPGGVSSQETQYF
CDR3nt: TGCGCCAGTTCTCCCGGGGGGGTGTCCAGCCAAGAGACCCAGTACTTC

d_gene: TRBD2
j_gene: TRBJ2-7
abundance: .
v_gene: TRBV6-1
CDR3aa: CASSELGTSRNEQYF
CDR3nt: TGTGCCAGCAGTGAATTGGGGACTAGCCGGAACGAGCAGTACTTC

d_gene: .
j_gene: TRBJ2-5
abundance: .
v_gene: TRBV5-1
CDR3aa: CASSIQGKETQYF
CDR3nt: TGCGCCAGCAGCATTCAGGGTAAAGAGACCCAGTACTTC

d_gene: .
j_gene: TRBJ2-7
abundance: .
v_gene: TRBV10-3
CDR3aa: CAISGQDTYEQYF
CDR3nt: TGTGCCATCAGTGGTCAGGACACCTACGAGCAGTACTTC

d_gene: .
j_gene: TRBJ1-4
abundance: .
v_gene: TRBV19
CDR3aa: CASSIQPDDLATNEKLFF
CDR3nt: TGTGCCAGTAGTATCCAACCGGACGATCTCGCAACTAATGAAAAACTGTTTTTT

d_gene: TRBD1
j_gene: TRBJ1-1
abundance: .
v_gene: TRBV29-1
CDR3aa: CSSRTGVGNTEAFF
CDR3nt: TGCAGCTCACGGACAGGGGTTGGGAACACTGAAGCTTTCTTT